The source of this T cell receptor beta chain is a study of type 1 and type 2 diabetes patients. Study overall: The cohort mixed type 1 diabetes, type 2 diabetes and nondiabetic donors. Study conclusions and caveats: Groups were not age- or gender-matched, which may bias interpretation.

Trimming removed 10 bases from V and 6 bases from J, with 10 bases in between. Germline V gene lookup returns CDR1 SGHRS and CDR2 YFSETQ. The CDR3 runs 10 residues. The PCR template was genomic DNA. The TCR beta CDR3 region was amplified using 30 forward and 13 reverse primers. Via MiXCR, TCRdb re-called the multiplex PCR reads, giving one row per CDR3 protein. This repertoire shows more than 250,000 distinct CDR3 sequences, roughly 50% found once; its top ten account for 12% to 15%. Remarks on this clonotype: Its antigen is as yet unknown.

What was sequenced was peripheral blood mononuclear cells (PBMCs). This receptor was obtained from a man aged 18 to 35 with type 2 diabetes. The gene calls are TRBV5-1 and TRBJ1-2; no definite D call. The CDR3 loop reads CAPPGDGYTF. The CDR3 DNA reads as TGCGCCCCCCCCGGTGATGGCTACACCTTC.